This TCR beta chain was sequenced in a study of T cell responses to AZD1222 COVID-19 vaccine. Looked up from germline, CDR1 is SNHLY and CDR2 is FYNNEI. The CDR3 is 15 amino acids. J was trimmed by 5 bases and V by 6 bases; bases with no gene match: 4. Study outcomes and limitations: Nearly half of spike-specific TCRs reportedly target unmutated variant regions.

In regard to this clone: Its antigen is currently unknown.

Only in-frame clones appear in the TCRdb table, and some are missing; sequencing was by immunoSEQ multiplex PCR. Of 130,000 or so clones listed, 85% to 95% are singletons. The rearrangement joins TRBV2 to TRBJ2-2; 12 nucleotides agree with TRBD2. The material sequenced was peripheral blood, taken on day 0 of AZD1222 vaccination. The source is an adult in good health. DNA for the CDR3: TGTGCCAGCAGGAAGACTAGCGGGAGTACCGGGGAGCTGTTTTTT. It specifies CASRKTSGSTGELFF.